These T cell receptor beta chains were read from a single sample in a study of cytomegalovirus exposure and HLA in healthy donors. TCRdb's copy holds only in-frame clones and misses some; the assay was immunoSEQ multiplex PCR. The sample shows under 80,000 clones, around 67% of them seen only once. The specimen sequenced was PBMCs. These receptors were taken from a woman in her twenties or thirties in good health and CMV-seronegative. CDR3s include the opening cysteine and the closing phenylalanine or tryptophan. D genes are given only for firm matches. The listing skips clone size in some rows; elsewhere it reads once, few, many or a size class.

TRBV19	TRBJ2-5	.	.	13	CASSISGQETQYF	TGTGCCAGTAGTATTAGCGGCCAAGAGACCCAGTACTTC
TRBV5-1	TRBJ2-5	TRBD2	.	13	CASSLGEGQTQYF	TGCGCCAGCAGCTTGGGGGAGGGCCAGACCCAGTACTTC
TRBV27	TRBJ2-5	TRBD2	.	17	CASSLGLRGGGGETQYF	TGTGCCAGCAGTTTAGGTCTTCGGGGGGGCGGCGGAGAGACCCAGTACTTC
TRBV5-1	TRBJ2-5	.	.	14	CASSLVGQGETQYF	TGCGCCAGCAGCTTAGTGGGGCAGGGAGAGACCCAGTACTTC
TRBV7-3	TRBJ2-1	TRBD2	few	12	CASSGGDNEQFF	TGTGCCAGTAGCGGGGGGGATAATGAGCAGTTCTTC
TRBV7-8	TRBJ1-1	.	.	14	CASSRGSRRTEAFF	TGTGCCAGCAGCCGGGGAAGCCGACGGACTGAAGCTTTCTTT
TRBV19	TRBJ1-2	.	.	14	CASSQPQGNRGYTF	TGTGCCAGTAGTCAGCCCCAGGGTAACAGAGGCTACACCTTC
TRBV7-9	TRBJ1-2	TRBD1	.	14	CASSGTGGVYGYTF	TGTGCCAGCAGCGGGACAGGGGGCGTTTATGGCTACACCTTC
TRBV7-8	TRBJ1-1	TRBD1	.	15	CASSSRDRVITEAFF	TGTGCCAGCAGCTCCCGGGACAGGGTAATAACTGAAGCTTTCTTT
TRBV9	TRBJ1-1	.	many	14	CASSLTGLNTEAFF	TGTGCCAGCAGTCTCACAGGGTTGAACACTGAAGCTTTCTTT
TRBV5-8	TRBJ1-4	TRBD1	.	14	CASSSTDRVEKLFF	TGTGCCAGCAGCTCCACGGACAGGGTTGAAAAACTGTTTTTT
TRBV18	TRBJ1-4	TRBD1	few	14	CASSQGQVREKLFF	TGTGCCAGCTCGCAGGGACAGGTCCGCGAAAAACTGTTTTTT
TRBV11-2	TRBJ2-2	TRBD1	.	17	CASSSHLQGASTGELFF	TGTGCCAGCAGCTCCCATCTACAGGGGGCAAGCACCGGGGAGCTGTTTTTT
TRBV6-1	TRBJ1-2	.	.	13	CASSKGGGDGYTF	TGTGCCAGCAGCAAAGGCGGAGGGGATGGCTACACCTTC
TRBV10-3	TRBJ1-2	TRBD1	.	15	CAIEVRGQGNYGYTF	TGTGCCATCGAGGTGCGAGGACAGGGTAACTATGGCTACACCTTC
TRBV18	TRBJ1-1	.	few	15	CASSLAGHQNTEAFF	TGTGCCAGCTCACTCGCGGGGCACCAGAACACTGAAGCTTTCTTT
TRBV30	TRBJ1-3	.	.	16	CAWKRHLGFSGNTIYF	TGTGCCTGGAAGAGGCACTTGGGTTTCTCTGGAAACACCATATATTTT
TRBV18	TRBJ1-1	.	few	13	CASSLRGGTEAFF	TGTGCCAGCTCCCTTAGAGGAGGCACTGAAGCTTTCTTT
TRBV28	TRBJ1-5	.	.	17	CASGVTEVVTSNQPQHF	TGTGCCAGCGGGGTAACGGAGGTAGTTACTAGCAATCAGCCCCAGCATTTT
TRBV16	TRBJ2-1	TRBD2	.	15	CASSQSRGGQNEQFF	TGTGCCAGCAGCCAATCACGGGGGGGCCAGAATGAGCAGTTCTTC
TRBV2	TRBJ2-5	TRBD2	.	15	CASRGTIGGLGTQYF	TGTGCCAGCAGAGGGACTATCGGGGGTTTAGGGACCCAGTACTTC
TRBV28	TRBJ1-5	.	.	14	CASSFLRGDQPQHF	TGTGCCAGCAGTTTTCTCAGGGGTGATCAGCCCCAGCATTTT
TRBV18	TRBJ2-5	TRBD1	.	15	CASSPRDREKETQYF	TGTGCCAGCTCACCCCGGGACAGGGAGAAAGAGACCCAGTACTTC
TRBV6-5	TRBJ2-7	TRBD1	.	13	CASKVQGAYEQYF	TGTGCCAGCAAGGTACAGGGGGCCTACGAGCAGTACTTC
TRBV7-2	TRBJ2-1	TRBD2	.	17	CASSQGSLAGGYNEQFF	TGTGCCAGCAGCCAAGGCTCACTAGCGGGAGGCTACAATGAGCAGTTCTTC
TRBV11-3	TRBJ1-1	TRBD1	.	15	CASSFSTGGRTEAFF	TGTGCCAGCAGCTTTTCGACAGGGGGAAGGACTGAAGCTTTCTTT
TRBV11-3	TRBJ2-2	.	few	14	CASSFAANTGELFF	TGTGCCAGCAGCTTTGCAGCGAACACCGGGGAGCTGTTTTTT
TRBV21-1	TRBJ2-7	.	.	11	CASSNRDEQYF	TGTGCCAGCAGCAACCGGGACGAGCAGTACTTC
TRBV7-3	TRBJ2-3	TRBD2	.	16	CASSLQAGGPTDTQYF	TGTGCCAGCAGCTTACAAGCGGGGGGGCCCACAGATACGCAGTATTTT
TRBV4-3	TRBJ2-7	.	.	16	CASSQDPGRVPYEQYF	TGCGCCAGCAGCCAAGATCCCGGCCGGGTCCCCTACGAGCAGTACTTC
TRBV2	TRBJ2-3	.	.	14	CASSDWSSTDTQYF	TGTGCCAGCAGTGATTGGAGCAGCACAGATACGCAGTATTTT
TRBV9	TRBJ1-6	.	.	15	CASSVGGESNSPLHF	TGTGCCAGCAGCGTAGGGGGAGAAAGTAATTCACCCCTCCACTTT
TRBV9	TRBJ1-2	.	.	15	CASSARMTDNYGYTF	TGTGCCAGCAGCGCCCGAATGACAGATAACTATGGCTACACCTTC
TRBV9	TRBJ2-7	TRBD1	.	15	CASSVGTGEFYEQYF	TGTGCCAGCAGCGTTGGGACAGGGGAATTCTACGAGCAGTACTTC
TRBV5-1	TRBJ2-1	.	.	13	CASSLSGYNEQFF	TGCGCCAGCAGCTTATCAGGTTACAATGAGCAGTTCTTC
TRBV29-1	TRBJ2-3	TRBD2	.	14	CSVGLAGGRDTQYF	TGCAGCGTGGGACTAGCGGGGGGTAGAGATACGCAGTATTTT
TRBV2	TRBJ2-7	.	.	14	CASSAGSISYEQYF	TGTGCCAGCAGTGCCGGGTCCATCTCCTACGAGCAGTACTTC
TRBV4-2	TRBJ2-1	TRBD1	.	16	CASSQLTGGGYNEQFF	TGTGCCAGCAGCCAGCTGACAGGGGGTGGCTACAATGAGCAGTTCTTC
TRBV6-1	TRBJ2-5	TRBD1	.	13	CASNRGPQETQYF	TGTGCCAGCAATAGGGGGCCCCAAGAGACCCAGTACTTC
TRBV2	TRBJ2-7	.	.	14	CASRFQGTTYEQYF	TGTGCCAGCAGATTTCAGGGGACGACCTACGAGCAGTACTTC
TRBV6-5	TRBJ1-2	TRBD1	.	14	CASRRTGNTYGYTF	TGTGCCAGCAGACGGACAGGGAACACCTATGGCTACACCTTC
TRBV7-8	TRBJ2-2	.	.	13	CASSYRGTGELFF	TGTGCCAGCAGCTATAGGGGCACCGGGGAGCTGTTTTTT
TRBV6-6	TRBJ1-6	TRBD1	.	14	CASRKGQGNSPLHF	TGTGCCAGCAGGAAAGGACAGGGAAATTCACCCCTCCACTTT
TRBV9	TRBJ1-2	.	.	15	CASSVGAGVRWGYTF	TGTGCCAGCAGCGTAGGGGCGGGGGTAAGGTGGGGCTACACCTTC
TRBV21-1	TRBJ2-1	.	.	13	CAGSKVFYNEQFF	TGTGCCGGCAGCAAAGTCTTTTACAATGAGCAGTTCTTC
TRBV5-4	TRBJ2-7	TRBD2	.	15	CASSRDGGGSYEQYF	TGTGCCAGCAGCCGGGATGGCGGGGGCTCCTACGAGCAGTACTTC
TRBV7-7	TRBJ2-5	.	.	15	CASSASAGPQETQYF	TGTGCTAGCAGCGCGTCGGCAGGGCCACAAGAGACCCAGTACTTC
TRBV4-2	TRBJ2-5	TRBD2	.	21	CASSQLGPSRAAEAGLRTQYF	TGTGCCAGCAGCCAACTTGGACCGTCGAGGGCCGCAGAAGCGGGGCTCAGGACCCAGTACTTC
TRBV5-5	TRBJ2-6	.	few	19	CASSVGFRQAHSGANVLTF	TGTGCCAGCAGCGTGGGCTTTAGACAGGCTCACTCTGGGGCCAACGTCCTGACTTTC
TRBV19	TRBJ1-6	TRBD1	once	15	CASRRDRGDNSPLHF	TGTGCCAGTAGGAGAGACAGGGGGGATAATTCACCCCTCCACTTT
TRBV27	TRBJ1-6	.	.	16	CASSLGLSSYNSPLHF	TGTGCCAGCAGTTTAGGACTGAGCTCCTATAATTCACCCCTCCACTTT
TRBV6-1	TRBJ2-3	TRBD1	.	14	CASSPGQGIDTQYF	TGTGCCAGCAGTCCGGGACAGGGGATTGATACGCAGTATTTT
TRBV7-3	TRBJ2-2	.	.	13	CASSYRVDGELFF	TGTGCCAGCAGCTACAGGGTCGACGGGGAGCTGTTTTTT
TRBV27	TRBJ2-7	TRBD1	.	14	CASRGQGNSYEQYF	TGTGCCAGCCGTGGACAGGGTAACTCCTACGAGCAGTACTTC
TRBV30	TRBJ2-1	TRBD1	.	14	CAVSSGQGSSEQFF	TGTGCCGTCAGTAGCGGACAGGGGAGTAGTGAGCAGTTCTTC